This TCR beta chain was sequenced for a study of blood T cell repertoires in COVID-19. The method was immunoSEQ multiplex PCR; TCRdb's version includes in-frame clones alone and lacks a portion of them. The data contain approximately 250,000 clones, 70% to 90% of them singletons. What was sequenced was peripheral blood. The receptor's source is a man younger than 45 with active or convalescent COVID-19.

CDR3 nucleotides: TGTGCCAGCTCACCATTTCGGCAGGCATCTGGAAACACCATATATTTT. As protein: CASSPFRQASGNTIYF. The chain couples TRBV18 to TRBJ1-3; no definite D call. The ends were cut back, 2 bases at V and 1 base at J, with 12 bases in the middle. Germline V lookup: CDR1 KGHSH, CDR2 LQKENI. CDR3 length: 16 residues.